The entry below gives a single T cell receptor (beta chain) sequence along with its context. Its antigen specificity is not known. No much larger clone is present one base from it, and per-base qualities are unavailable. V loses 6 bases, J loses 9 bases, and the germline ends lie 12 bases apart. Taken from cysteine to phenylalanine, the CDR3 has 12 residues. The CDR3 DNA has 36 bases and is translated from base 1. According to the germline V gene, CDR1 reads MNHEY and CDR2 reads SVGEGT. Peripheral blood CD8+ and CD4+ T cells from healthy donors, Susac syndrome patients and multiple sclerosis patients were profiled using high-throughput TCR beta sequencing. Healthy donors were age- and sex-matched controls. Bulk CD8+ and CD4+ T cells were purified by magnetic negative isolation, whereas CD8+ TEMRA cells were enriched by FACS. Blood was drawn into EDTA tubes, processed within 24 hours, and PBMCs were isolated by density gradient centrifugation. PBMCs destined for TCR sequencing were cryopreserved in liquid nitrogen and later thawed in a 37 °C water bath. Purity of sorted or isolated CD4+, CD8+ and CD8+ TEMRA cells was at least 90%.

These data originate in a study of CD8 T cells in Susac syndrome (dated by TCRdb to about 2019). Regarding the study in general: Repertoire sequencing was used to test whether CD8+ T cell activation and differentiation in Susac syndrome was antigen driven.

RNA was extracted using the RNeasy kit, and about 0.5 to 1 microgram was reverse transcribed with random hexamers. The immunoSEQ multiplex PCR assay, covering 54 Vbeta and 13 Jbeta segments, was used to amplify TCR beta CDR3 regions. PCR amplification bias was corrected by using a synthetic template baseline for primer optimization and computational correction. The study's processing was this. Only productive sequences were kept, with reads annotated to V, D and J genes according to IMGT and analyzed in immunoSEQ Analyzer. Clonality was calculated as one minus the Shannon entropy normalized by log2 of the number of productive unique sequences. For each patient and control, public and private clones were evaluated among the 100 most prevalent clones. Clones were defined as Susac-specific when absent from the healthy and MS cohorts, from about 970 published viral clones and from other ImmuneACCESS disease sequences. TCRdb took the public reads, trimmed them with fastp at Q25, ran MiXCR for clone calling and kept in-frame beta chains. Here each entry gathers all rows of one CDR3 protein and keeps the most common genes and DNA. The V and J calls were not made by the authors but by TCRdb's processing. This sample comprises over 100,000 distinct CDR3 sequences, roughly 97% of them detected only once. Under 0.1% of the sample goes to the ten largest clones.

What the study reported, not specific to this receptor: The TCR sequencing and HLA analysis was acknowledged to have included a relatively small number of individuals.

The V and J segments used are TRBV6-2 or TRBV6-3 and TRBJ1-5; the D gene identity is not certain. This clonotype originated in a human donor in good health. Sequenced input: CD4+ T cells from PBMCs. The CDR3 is CASSSYPRPQHF. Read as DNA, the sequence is TGTGCCAGCAGCTCTTACCCGCGGCCCCAGCATTTT.